This T cell receptor beta chain appears in the sequencing data of a study of blood T cells in healthy people across ages. Together with a sample-barcoded 5' primer, a J-beta primer mix was included in a second PCR lasting roughly 6 to 12 cycles. TCRdb fed the 5' RACE reads into MiXCR, producing one record per CDR3 protein. The repertoire includes roughly 1.5 million distinct CDR3 sequences, around 40% of them detected once, and around 4% sits in the top ten. Study outcomes and limitations: The donors' CMV status was not determined, possibly confounding changes in expanded clonotypes. Fewer expanded clones and more diversity marked long-lived versus aged donors.

Points on this clonotype: The antigen is not known. A much larger clone is a single base away; this may be a read error.

CDR1 is MDHEN, CDR2 SYDVKM, per germline. CDR3 length: 15 residues. The chain employs TRBV28 and TRBJ2-1; D may correspond to TRBD1 or TRBD2 (5 bases each). The J call is in doubt because the DNA end fits TRBJ2-7 better. This receptor was obtained from a woman aged 18 to 35 in good health. Sequencing was carried out using blood. The CDR3 spells CASSLRDGGYNEQYF. The CDR3 DNA is TGTGCCAGCAGTCTCCGGGACGGAGGTTACAATGAGCAGTACTTC.